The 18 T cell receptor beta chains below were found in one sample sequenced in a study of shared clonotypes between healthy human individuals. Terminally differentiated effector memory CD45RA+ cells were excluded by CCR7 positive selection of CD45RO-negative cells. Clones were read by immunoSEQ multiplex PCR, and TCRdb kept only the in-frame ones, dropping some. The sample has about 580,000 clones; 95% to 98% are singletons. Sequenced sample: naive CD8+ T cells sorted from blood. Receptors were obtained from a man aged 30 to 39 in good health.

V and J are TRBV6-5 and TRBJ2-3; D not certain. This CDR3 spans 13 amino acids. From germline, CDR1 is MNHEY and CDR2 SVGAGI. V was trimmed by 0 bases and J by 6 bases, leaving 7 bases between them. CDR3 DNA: TGTGCCAGCAGTTACTCCTCCGTCGATACGCAGTATTTT. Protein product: CASSYSSVDTQYF.

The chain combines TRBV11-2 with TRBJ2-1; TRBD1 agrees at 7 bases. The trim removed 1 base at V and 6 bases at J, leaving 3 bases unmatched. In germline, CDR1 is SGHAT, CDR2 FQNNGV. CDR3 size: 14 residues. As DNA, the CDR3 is TGTGCCAGCAGCTTAGTGTCAGGGGGCAATGAGCAGTTCTTC. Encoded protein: CASSLVSGGNEQFF.

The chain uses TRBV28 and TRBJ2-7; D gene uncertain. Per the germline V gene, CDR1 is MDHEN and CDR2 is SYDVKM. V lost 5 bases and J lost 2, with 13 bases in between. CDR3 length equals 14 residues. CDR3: CASSDGNAPYEQYF. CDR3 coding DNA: TGTGCCAGCAGTGACGGAAATGCACCCTACGAGCAGTACTTC.

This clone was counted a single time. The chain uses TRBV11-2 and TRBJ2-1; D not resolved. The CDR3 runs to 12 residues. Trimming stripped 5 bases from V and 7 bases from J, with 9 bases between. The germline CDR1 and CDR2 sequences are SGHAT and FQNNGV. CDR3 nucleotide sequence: TGTGCCAGCAGCCCAACCGAAAATGAGCAGTTCTTC. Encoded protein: CASSPTENEQFF. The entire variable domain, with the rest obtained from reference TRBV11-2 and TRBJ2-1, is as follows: EAGVAQSPRYKIIEKRQSVAFWCNPISGHATLYWYQQILGQGPKLLIQFQNNGVVDDSQLPKDRFSAERLKGVDSTLKIQPAKLEDSAVYLCASSPTENEQFFGPGTRLTVL.

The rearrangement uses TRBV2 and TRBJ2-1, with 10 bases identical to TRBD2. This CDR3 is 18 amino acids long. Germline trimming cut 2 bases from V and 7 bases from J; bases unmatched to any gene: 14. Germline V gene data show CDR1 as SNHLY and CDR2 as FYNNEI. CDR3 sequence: CASSEFVLTSGNINEQFF. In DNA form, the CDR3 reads TGTGCCAGCAGTGAATTTGTTCTCACTAGCGGGAATATAAATGAGCAGTTCTTC.

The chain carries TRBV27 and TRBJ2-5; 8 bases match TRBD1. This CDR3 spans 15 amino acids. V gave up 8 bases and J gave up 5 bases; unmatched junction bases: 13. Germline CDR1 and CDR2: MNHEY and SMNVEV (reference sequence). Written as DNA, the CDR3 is TGTGCCAGCCTAGGAGTTCAGGGGGCGCGGGAGACCCAGTACTTC. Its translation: CASLGVQGARETQYF.

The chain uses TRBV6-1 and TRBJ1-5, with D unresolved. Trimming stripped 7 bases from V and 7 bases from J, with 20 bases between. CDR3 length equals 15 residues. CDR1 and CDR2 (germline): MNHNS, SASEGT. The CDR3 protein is CASIGLIDDGQPQHF. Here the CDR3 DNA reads TGTGCCAGCATTGGTTTGATCGACGATGGGCAGCCCCAGCATTTT.

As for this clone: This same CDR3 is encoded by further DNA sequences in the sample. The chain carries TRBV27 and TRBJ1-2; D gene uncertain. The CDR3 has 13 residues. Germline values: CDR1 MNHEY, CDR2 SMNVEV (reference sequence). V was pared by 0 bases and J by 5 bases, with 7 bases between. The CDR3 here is CASSLSAGYGYTF. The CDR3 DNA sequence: TGTGCCAGCAGTTTATCCGCAGGATATGGCTACACCTTC.

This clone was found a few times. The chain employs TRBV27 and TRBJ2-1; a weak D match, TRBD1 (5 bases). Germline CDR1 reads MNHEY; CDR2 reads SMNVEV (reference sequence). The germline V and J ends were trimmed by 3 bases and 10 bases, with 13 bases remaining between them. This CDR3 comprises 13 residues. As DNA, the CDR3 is TGTGCCAGCAGTTTGGTGGGGCCCGTCGAGCAGTTCTTC. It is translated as CASSLVGPVEQFF.

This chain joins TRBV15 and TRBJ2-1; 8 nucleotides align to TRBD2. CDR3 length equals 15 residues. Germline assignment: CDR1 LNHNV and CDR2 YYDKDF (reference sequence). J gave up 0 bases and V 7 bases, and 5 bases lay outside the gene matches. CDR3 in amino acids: CATTVAGSSYNEQFF. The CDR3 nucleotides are TGTGCCACCACCGTAGCGGGAAGCTCCTACAATGAGCAGTTCTTC. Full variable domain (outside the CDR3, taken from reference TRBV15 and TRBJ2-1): DAMVIQNPRYQVTQFGKPVTLSCSQTLNHNVMYWYQQKSSQAPKLLFHYYDKDFNNEADTPDNFQSRRPNTSFCFLDIRSPGLGDTAMYLCATTVAGSSYNEQFFGPGTRLTVL.

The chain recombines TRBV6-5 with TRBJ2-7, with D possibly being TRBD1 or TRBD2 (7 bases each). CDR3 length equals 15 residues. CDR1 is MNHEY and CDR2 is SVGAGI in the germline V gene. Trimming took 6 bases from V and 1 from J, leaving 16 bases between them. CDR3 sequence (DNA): TGTGCCAGCAGCCCCGCCAGGGGGGGTTCCTACGAGCAGTACTTC. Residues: CASSPARGGSYEQYF.

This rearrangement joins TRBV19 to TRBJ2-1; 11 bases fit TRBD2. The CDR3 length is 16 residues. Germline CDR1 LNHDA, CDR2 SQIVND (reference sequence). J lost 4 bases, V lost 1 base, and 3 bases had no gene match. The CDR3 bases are TGTGCCAGTAGTATAGGGGGGACTAGCGGTTACAATGAGCAGTTCTTC. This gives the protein CASSIGGTSGYNEQFF.

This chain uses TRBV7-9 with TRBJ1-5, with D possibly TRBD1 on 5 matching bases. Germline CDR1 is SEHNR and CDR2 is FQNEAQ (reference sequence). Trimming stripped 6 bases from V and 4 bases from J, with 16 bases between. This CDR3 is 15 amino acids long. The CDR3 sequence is CASSTEATANQPQHF. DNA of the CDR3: TGTGCCAGCAGTACAGAGGCGACAGCTAATCAGCCCCAGCATTTT.

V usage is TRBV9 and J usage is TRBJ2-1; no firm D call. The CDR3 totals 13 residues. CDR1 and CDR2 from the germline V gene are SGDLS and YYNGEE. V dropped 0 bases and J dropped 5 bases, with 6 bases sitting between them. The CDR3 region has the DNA TGTGCCAGCAGCGTAGAAGACCACAATGAGCAGTTCTTC. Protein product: CASSVEDHNEQFF.

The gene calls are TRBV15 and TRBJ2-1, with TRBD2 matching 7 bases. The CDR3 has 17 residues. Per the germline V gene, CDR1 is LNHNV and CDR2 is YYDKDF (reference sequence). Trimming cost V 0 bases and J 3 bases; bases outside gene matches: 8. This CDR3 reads CATSREPSGAFYNEQFF. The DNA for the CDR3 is TGTGCCACCAGCAGAGAGCCCAGCGGGGCTTTCTACAATGAGCAGTTCTTC. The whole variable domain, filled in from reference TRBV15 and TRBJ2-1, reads DAMVIQNPRYQVTQFGKPVTLSCSQTLNHNVMYWYQQKSSQAPKLLFHYYDKDFNNEADTPDNFQSRRPNTSFCFLDIRSPGLGDTAMYLCATSREPSGAFYNEQFFGPGTRLTVL.

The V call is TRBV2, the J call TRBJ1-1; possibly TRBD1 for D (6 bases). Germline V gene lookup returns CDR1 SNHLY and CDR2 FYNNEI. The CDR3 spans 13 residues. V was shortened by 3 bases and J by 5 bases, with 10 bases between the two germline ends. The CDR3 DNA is TGTGCCAGCAGTGAGTGGGGGCGTACTGAAGCTTTCTTT. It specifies CASSEWGRTEAFF.

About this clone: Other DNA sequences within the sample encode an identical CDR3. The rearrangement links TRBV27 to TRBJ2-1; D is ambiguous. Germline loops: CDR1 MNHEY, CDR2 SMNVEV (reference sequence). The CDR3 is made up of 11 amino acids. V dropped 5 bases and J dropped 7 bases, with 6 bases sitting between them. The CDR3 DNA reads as TGTGCCAGCAGTCTTGGAAATGAGCAGTTCTTC. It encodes CASSLGNEQFF.

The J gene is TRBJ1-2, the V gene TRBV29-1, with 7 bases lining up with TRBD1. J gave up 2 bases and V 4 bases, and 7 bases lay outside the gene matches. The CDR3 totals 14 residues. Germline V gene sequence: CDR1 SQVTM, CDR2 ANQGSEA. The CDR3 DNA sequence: TGCAGCGTTGGGGACAGTCTCTTAAACTATGGCTACACCTTC. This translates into CSVGDSLLNYGYTF.